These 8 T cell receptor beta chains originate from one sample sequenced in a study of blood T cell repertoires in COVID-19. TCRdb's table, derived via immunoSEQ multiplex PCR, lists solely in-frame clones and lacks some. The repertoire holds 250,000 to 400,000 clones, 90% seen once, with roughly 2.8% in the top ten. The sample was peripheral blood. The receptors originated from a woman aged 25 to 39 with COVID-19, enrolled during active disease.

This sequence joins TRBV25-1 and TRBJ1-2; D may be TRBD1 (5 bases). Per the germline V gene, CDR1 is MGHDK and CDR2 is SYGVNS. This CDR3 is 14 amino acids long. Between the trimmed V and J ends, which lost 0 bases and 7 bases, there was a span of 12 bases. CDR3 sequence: CASSEYGRVGGYTF. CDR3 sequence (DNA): TGTGCCAGCAGTGAATATGGCAGGGTTGGTGGCTACACCTTC.

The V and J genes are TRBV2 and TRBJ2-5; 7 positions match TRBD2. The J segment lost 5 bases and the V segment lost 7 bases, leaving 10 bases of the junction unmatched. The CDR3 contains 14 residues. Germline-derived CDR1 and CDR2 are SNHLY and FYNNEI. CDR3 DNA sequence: TGTGCCAGCAACCGGGACTATGAGGGGGAGACCCAGTACTTC. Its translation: CASNRDYEGETQYF.

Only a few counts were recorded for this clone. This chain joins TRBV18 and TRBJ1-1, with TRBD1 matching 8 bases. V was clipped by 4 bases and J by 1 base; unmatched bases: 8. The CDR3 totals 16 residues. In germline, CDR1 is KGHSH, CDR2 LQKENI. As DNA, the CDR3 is TGTGCCAGCTCACTAACCGGGACAGGAGAGAACACTGAAGCTTTCTTT. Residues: CASSLTGTGENTEAFF.

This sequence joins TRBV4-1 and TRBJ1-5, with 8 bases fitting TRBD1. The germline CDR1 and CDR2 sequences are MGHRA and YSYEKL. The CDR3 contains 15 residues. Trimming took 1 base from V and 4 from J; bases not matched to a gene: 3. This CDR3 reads CASSQAGGNNQPQHF. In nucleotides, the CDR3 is TGCGCCAGCAGCCAAGCAGGGGGCAATAATCAGCCCCAGCATTTT.

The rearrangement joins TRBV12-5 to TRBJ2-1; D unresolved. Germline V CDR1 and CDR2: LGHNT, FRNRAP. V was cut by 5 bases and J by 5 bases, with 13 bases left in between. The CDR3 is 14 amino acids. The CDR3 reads CASGTSSRNNEQFF. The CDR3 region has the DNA TGTGCTAGTGGTACCTCATCTAGGAACAATGAGCAGTTCTTC.

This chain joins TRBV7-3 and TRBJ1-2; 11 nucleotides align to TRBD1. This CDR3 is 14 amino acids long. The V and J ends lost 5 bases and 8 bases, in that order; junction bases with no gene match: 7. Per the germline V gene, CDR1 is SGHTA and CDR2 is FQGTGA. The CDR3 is CASSPTGTGGGYTF. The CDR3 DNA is TGTGCCAGCAGCCCCACCGGGACAGGGGGAGGCTACACCTTC.

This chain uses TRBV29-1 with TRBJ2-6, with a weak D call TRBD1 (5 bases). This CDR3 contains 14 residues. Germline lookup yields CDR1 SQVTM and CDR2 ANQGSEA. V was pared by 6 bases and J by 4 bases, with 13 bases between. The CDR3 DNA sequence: TGCAGCGTCAGGGCCACCGAAGGGGCCAACGTCCTGACTTTC. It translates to CSVRATEGANVLTF. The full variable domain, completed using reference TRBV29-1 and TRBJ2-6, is SAVISQKPSRDICQRGTSLTIQCQVDSQVTMMFWYRQQPGQSLTLIATANQGSEATYESGFVIDKFPISRPNLTFSTLTVSNMSPEDSSIYLCSVRATEGANVLTFGAGSRLTVL.

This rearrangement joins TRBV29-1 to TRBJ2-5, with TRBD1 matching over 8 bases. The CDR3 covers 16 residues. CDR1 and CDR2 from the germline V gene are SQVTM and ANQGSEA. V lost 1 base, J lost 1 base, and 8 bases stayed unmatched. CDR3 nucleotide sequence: TGCAGCGTTGAAGTGGGGTTGGGACAGGCCCAAGAGACCCAGTACTTC. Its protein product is CSVEVGLGQAQETQYF.